One and the same sample provided the 23 T cell receptor beta chains below, sequenced in a study of CXCR3-negative and CXCR3-positive naive CD8 T cells (dated by TCRdb to between 2018 and 2021). The listed sequencing device is NextSeq 550. The Human TCR Profiling Kit (MiLaboratory) was used to prepare UMI-labeled 5' RACE TRB cDNA libraries. TCRdb reprocessed the reads; each CDR3 protein sequence makes one entry, and DNA is unavailable. The sample has tens of thousands of distinct CDR3 sequences on record. The ten largest account for more than 1.3% of the sample. Sequencing was performed on naive CXCR3- CD8+ T cells from blood. In the paper's terms, the cell subset or site label means: CD45RO-CCR7+CD27+CD95- naive CD8+ T cells lacking CXCR3 (TNR3-). The receptors come from a human donor in good health. Some clones in this sample may be carry-over from other donors' samples.

V and J are TRBV28 and TRBJ2-1; absent DNA, TCRdb's TRBD2 call cannot be checked. CDR3 length: 18 residues. CDR1 and CDR2 from the germline V gene are MDHEN and SYDVKM. The CDR3: CASSLFGSPGLAGEEQFF. The full variable domain, with the rest looked up from reference TRBV28 and TRBJ2-1, is DVKVTQSSRYLVKRTGEKVFLECVQDMDHENMFWYRQDPGLGLRLIYFSYDVKMKEKGDIPEGYSVSREKKERFSLILESASTNQTSMYLCASSLFGSPGLAGEEQFFGPGTRLTVL.

J is TRBJ2-7 and V is TRBV3-1; TCRdb proposes TRBD1, but this gene call is untestable without DNA. The CDR3 has 14 amino acids. Germline V gene sequence: CDR1 LGHDT, CDR2 YNNKEL (reference sequence). This chain's CDR3 is CASSPRTGMYEQYF.

The V and J genes are TRBV28 and TRBJ2-2; TCRdb's D call of TRBD2 is untestable without DNA. CDR1 MDHEN and CDR2 SYDVKM come from the germline V gene. The CDR3 is 18 amino acids. The CDR3 is CASSPLGGLAGGTGELFF. The full variable domain, completed using reference TRBV28 and TRBJ2-2, is DVKVTQSSRYLVKRTGEKVFLECVQDMDHENMFWYRQDPGLGLRLIYFSYDVKMKEKGDIPEGYSVSREKKERFSLILESASTNQTSMYLCASSPLGGLAGGTGELFFGEGSRLTVL.

This chain connects TRBV13 to TRBJ2-1; TCRdb outputs TRBD1, but without DNA this stays unchecked. The CDR3 runs 15 residues. Germline V CDR1 and CDR2: PRHDT, FYEKMQ (reference sequence). The CDR3 spells CASSLWTTGLHEQFF.

The chain has TRBV29-1 and TRBJ2-7. Germline lookup yields CDR1 SQVTM and CDR2 ANQGSEA. This CDR3 has 11 amino acids. The CDR3 spells CSVTDNYEQYF.

The chain has TRBV11-2 and TRBJ2-1; absent DNA, TCRdb's TRBD2 call cannot be checked. This CDR3 is 15 amino acids long. The germline CDR1 and CDR2 sequences are SGHAT and FQNNGV. CDR3 amino acids: CASSLDLSGRNEQFF.

The chain links TRBV20-1 to TRBJ2-7; TCRdb returns TRBD1, unconfirmable since there is no DNA. CDR3 length equals 15 residues. Germline V gene sequence: CDR1 DFQATT, CDR2 SNEGSKA (reference sequence). CDR3 amino acids: CSARAAGRSSYELYF.

The chain is built from TRBV7-2 and TRBJ2-7; TCRdb indicates TRBD1, and absent DNA this call remains unverified. Germline CDR1 SGHTA, CDR2 FQGNSA. The CDR3 is 15 residues long. The CDR3 here is CASSDRGGGDYEQYF.

J is TRBJ2-7 and V is TRBV7-2; the TCRdb D gene call, TRBD1, has no DNA to confirm it. This CDR3 is 14 amino acids long. Germline-derived CDR1 and CDR2 are SGHTA and FQGNSA. The CDR3 here is CASSLFQGTYEQYF. Supplemented by reference TRBV7-2 and TRBJ2-7, the full variable domain reads GAGVSQSPSNKVTEKGKDVELRCDPISGHTALYWYRQSLGQGLEFLIYFQGNSAPDKSGLPSDRFSAERTGGSVSTLTIQRTQQEDSAVYLCASSLFQGTYEQYFGPGTRLTVT.

The J gene is TRBJ2-1, the V gene TRBV3-1; lacking DNA, the TRBD2 call made by TCRdb goes unchecked. Per germline, CDR1 LGHDT and CDR2 YNNKEL (reference sequence). The CDR3 has 14 residues. This CDR3 is CASSQGLTGIEQFF.

The chain recombines TRBV24-1 with TRBJ2-2. Per the germline V gene, CDR1 is KGHDR and CDR2 is SFDVKD. The CDR3 covers 14 residues. CDR3: CATRQAWNTGELFF.

This chain links TRBV14 with TRBJ1-1. This CDR3 has 13 residues. Germline CDR1 reads SGHDN; CDR2 reads FVKESK. CDR3 in amino acids: CASRGAGSTEAFF.

J is TRBJ2-1 and V is TRBV29-1; there is no DNA to check the TCRdb D call of TRBD2. The CDR3 runs to 13 residues. The V gene's germline CDR1 is SQVTM and CDR2 ANQGSEA. The CDR3 reads CSAGTSGVGMQFF.

CDR3 protein: CASSLVGIEPQHF. V and J are TRBV7-8 and TRBJ1-5. Germline V gives CDR1 SGHVS, CDR2 FQNEAQ. This CDR3 has 13 amino acids.

The chain combines TRBV3-1 with TRBJ2-3; TCRdb outputs TRBD2, but without DNA this stays unchecked. The CDR3 length is 16 residues. Germline V CDR1 and CDR2: LGHDT, YNNKEL (reference sequence). The CDR3 is CASSGMGRTSTDTQYF.

V is TRBV12-3 or TRBV12-4 and J is TRBJ1-5; TCRdb gives TRBD1 as the D gene, but with no DNA this cannot be confirmed. The CDR3 is 14 residues long. CDR3 region: CASSLGRVLPPQHF.

The chain couples TRBV12-3 or TRBV12-4 to TRBJ1-1; lacking DNA, the TRBD1 call made by TCRdb goes unchecked. CDR3 length: 12 residues. The CDR3 is CASSLGTGVSFF.

The gene calls are TRBV4-3 and TRBJ2-7. CDR3 size: 15 residues. The V gene's germline CDR1 is LGHNA and CDR2 YSLEER. The CDR3 spells CASSQDAGWAYEQYF.

This chain uses TRBV29-1 with TRBJ2-2; with no DNA, the TCRdb D assignment of TRBD2 cannot be verified. This CDR3 has 17 residues. Germline V gene lookup returns CDR1 SQVTM and CDR2 ANQGSEA. CDR3 region: CSVGTPRLGSNTGELFF.

This chain uses TRBV4-3 with TRBJ2-6; the TCRdb call, TRBD1, lacks DNA for checking. This CDR3 comprises 18 residues. Germline CDR1 is LGHNA and CDR2 is YSLEER. Here the CDR3 reads CASSQGGQGPSGANVLTF.

J is TRBJ1-3 and V is TRBV27; TCRdb picks TRBD1, but there is no DNA to check that call. Germline V gives CDR1 MNHEY, CDR2 SMNVEV (reference sequence). CDR3 size: 16 residues. CDR3 in amino acids: CASSSLQGFPGNTIYF.

The CDR3 protein is CASSLAGREQFF. The chain carries TRBV7-9 and TRBJ2-1; TCRdb proposes TRBD2, but this gene call is untestable without DNA. From germline, CDR1 is SEHNR and CDR2 FQNEAQ (reference sequence). CDR3 size: 12 residues.

This chain links TRBV7-9 with TRBJ2-1; TCRdb reports TRBD2, a call that lacks DNA to check it against. CDR1 is SEHNR and CDR2 is FQNEAQ in the germline V gene (reference sequence). The CDR3 has 13 amino acids. The CDR3 is CASSLPSWNEQFF.